These T cell receptor beta chains were read from a single sample in a study of beta chain features in type 1 diabetes. Clones were read by immunoSEQ multiplex PCR, and TCRdb kept only the in-frame ones, dropping some. The repertoire holds 130,000 to 150,000 clones, around 51% seen once, with 0.35% to 0.45% in the top ten. Sequenced material: Tregs from blood. The receptors shown here come from a young man in good health. The conserved cysteine and the conserved F or W are not part of the CDR3 here. The order of the fields is D gene, V gene, CDR3 length, CDR3 protein. The D gene is left open where the match is weak.

D gene: TRBD1; V gene: TRBV27; CDR3 length: 13; CDR3 protein: ASSLGPGGVYGYT
D gene: TRBD1; V gene: TRBV30; CDR3 length: 9; CDR3 protein: AWSGTGEAF
D gene: -; V gene: TRBV7-9; CDR3 length: 12; CDR3 protein: ASSLRDNNQPQH
D gene: TRBD1; V gene: TRBV4-1; CDR3 length: 14; CDR3 protein: ASSREGQGRVHEQY
D gene: TRBD1; V gene: TRBV10-3; CDR3 length: 11; CDR3 protein: ATRTGNGYEQY
D gene: -; V gene: TRBV10-3; CDR3 length: 12; CDR3 protein: AIRAGTLNTEAF
D gene: TRBD1; V gene: TRBV29-1; CDR3 length: 11; CDR3 protein: SVTDRSHNEQF
D gene: -; V gene: TRBV6-5; CDR3 length: 12; CDR3 protein: ASSYLSGDREQY
D gene: TRBD1; V gene: TRBV2; CDR3 length: 14; CDR3 protein: ASSLGQGRYNSPLH
D gene: -; V gene: TRBV2; CDR3 length: 11; CDR3 protein: ASSAGVTDTQY
D gene: -; V gene: TRBV27; CDR3 length: 11; CDR3 protein: ASSLKEDTEAF
D gene: -; V gene: TRBV28; CDR3 length: 10; CDR3 protein: ASRLGGQPQH
D gene: TRBD1; V gene: TRBV4-1; CDR3 length: 17; CDR3 protein: ASSHPLSGTGKDTGELF
D gene: -; V gene: TRBV19; CDR3 length: 11; CDR3 protein: ASRRDYNYGYT
D gene: -; V gene: TRBV11-2; CDR3 length: 13; CDR3 protein: ASSLEVGAWNGYT
D gene: -; V gene: TRBV28; CDR3 length: 10; CDR3 protein: AVLREVTEAF
D gene: TRBD2; V gene: TRBV7-2; CDR3 length: 12; CDR3 protein: ASSLQRGLYEQY
D gene: -; V gene: TRBV10-3; CDR3 length: 13; CDR3 protein: AISEAVANTGELF
D gene: -; V gene: TRBV7-8; CDR3 length: 14; CDR3 protein: ASSLGRGYSNQPQH
D gene: -; V gene: TRBV29-1; CDR3 length: 9; CDR3 protein: SVCCSYGYT
D gene: TRBD1; V gene: TRBV30; CDR3 length: 13; CDR3 protein: AWSRPDRDYQPQH
D gene: -; V gene: TRBV5-4; CDR3 length: 12; CDR3 protein: ASSLDGSNQPQH
D gene: TRBD1; V gene: TRBV28; CDR3 length: 12; CDR3 protein: ASSTDRVVETQY
D gene: TRBD2; V gene: TRBV18; CDR3 length: 14; CDR3 protein: ASSPAPAGGSYEQY
D gene: -; V gene: TRBV7-2; CDR3 length: 13; CDR3 protein: ASSPPGGINSPLH
D gene: TRBD1; V gene: TRBV10-3; CDR3 length: 15; CDR3 protein: AISGLPDRAGANVLT
D gene: -; V gene: TRBV28; CDR3 length: 11; CDR3 protein: ASGGPDLETQY
D gene: -; V gene: TRBV18; CDR3 length: 12; CDR3 protein: ASSPHSPSYEQY
D gene: -; V gene: TRBV7-2; CDR3 length: 12; CDR3 protein: ASTNGLASDTQY
D gene: -; V gene: TRBV9; CDR3 length: 12; CDR3 protein: ASSVGLGPYEQY
D gene: -; V gene: TRBV9; CDR3 length: 11; CDR3 protein: ASSLHGGETQY
D gene: -; V gene: TRBV5-5; CDR3 length: 13; CDR3 protein: ASSLLETSTDTQY
D gene: TRBD2; V gene: TRBV27; CDR3 length: 12; CDR3 protein: ASRRREYGETQY
D gene: TRBD1; V gene: TRBV28; CDR3 length: 14; CDR3 protein: ASSLLGTGSQETQY
D gene: -; V gene: TRBV18; CDR3 length: 11; CDR3 protein: ASYVDSYNEQF
D gene: TRBD2; V gene: TRBV9; CDR3 length: 14; CDR3 protein: ASSPGLAGYTGELF
D gene: -; V gene: TRBV27; CDR3 length: 14; CDR3 protein: ASSLYGGSSYNEQF
D gene: TRBD2; V gene: TRBV6-1; CDR3 length: 13; CDR3 protein: ASRLASGSSYEQY
D gene: TRBD1; V gene: TRBV28; CDR3 length: 11; CDR3 protein: ASRDRASYEQY
D gene: -; V gene: TRBV6-1; CDR3 length: 12; CDR3 protein: ASRRRIERETQY
D gene: -; V gene: TRBV4-2; CDR3 length: 14; CDR3 protein: ASSQPDRLAKNIQY
D gene: -; V gene: TRBV7-3; CDR3 length: 18; CDR3 protein: ASSLGVIWQGSGRADTQY
D gene: -; V gene: TRBV25-1; CDR3 length: 12; CDR3 protein: ASSRSGSSYEQY
D gene: -; V gene: TRBV4-3; CDR3 length: 11; CDR3 protein: ASSPKRGNTIY
D gene: TRBD1; V gene: TRBV25-1; CDR3 length: 15; CDR3 protein: AITGTELPEGANVLT
D gene: -; V gene: TRBV29-1; CDR3 length: 10; CDR3 protein: SAAGGQETQY
D gene: -; V gene: TRBV18; CDR3 length: 14; CDR3 protein: ASSPGAGVLSYGYT
D gene: TRBD1; V gene: TRBV2; CDR3 length: 12; CDR3 protein: ASSPRGRDTEAF
D gene: -; V gene: TRBV5-1; CDR3 length: 11; CDR3 protein: ASSFVLEGPLF
D gene: TRBD1; V gene: TRBV5-4; CDR3 length: 13; CDR3 protein: ASSFDRGFENGYT
D gene: TRBD2; V gene: TRBV7-2; CDR3 length: 13; CDR3 protein: ASSLSGGWGDTQY
D gene: TRBD2; V gene: TRBV4-1; CDR3 length: 13; CDR3 protein: ASSQVPGGTNEQF
D gene: TRBD1; V gene: TRBV25-1; CDR3 length: 15; CDR3 protein: ASSNPPGTGRSNTIY
D gene: TRBD1; V gene: TRBV19; CDR3 length: 12; CDR3 protein: ASKGGQGPGELF
D gene: TRBD1; V gene: TRBV5-1; CDR3 length: 13; CDR3 protein: ASSYYRGRETEAF